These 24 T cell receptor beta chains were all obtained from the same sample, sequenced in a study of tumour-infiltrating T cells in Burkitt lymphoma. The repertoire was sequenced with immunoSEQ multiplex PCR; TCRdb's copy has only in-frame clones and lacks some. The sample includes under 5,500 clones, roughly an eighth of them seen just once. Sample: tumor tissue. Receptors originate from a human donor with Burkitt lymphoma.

This chain's CDR3 is CASSFGNPRYNEQFF. CDR3 nucleotide sequence: TGTGCCAGCAGTTTTGGGAACCCACGATACAATGAGCAGTTCTTC. The chain uses TRBV28 and TRBJ2-1; D gene ambiguous. The CDR3 contains 15 residues. The V end lost 3 bases, the J end lost 4 bases, and 13 bases lay between the germline ends. Germline V gene sequence: CDR1 MDHEN, CDR2 SYDVKM.

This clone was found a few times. The DNA of the CDR3 is TGCGCCAGCAGCCCCGGAAGGGTTCCGTATGGCTACACCTTC. Its protein product is CASSPGRVPYGYTF. V usage is TRBV5-1 and J usage is TRBJ1-2; D gene ambiguous. Germline assignment: CDR1 SGHRS and CDR2 YFSETQ. The V and J ends lost 4 bases and 5 bases respectively, with 15 bases between them. The CDR3 loop spans 14 amino acids. Looking up the rest from reference TRBV5-1 and TRBJ1-2 gives the full variable domain: KAGVTQTPRYLIKTRGQQVTLSCSPISGHRSVSWYQQTPGQGLQFLFEYFSETQRNKGNFPGRFSGRQFSNSRSEMNVSTLELGDSALYLCASSPGRVPYGYTFGSGTRLTVV.

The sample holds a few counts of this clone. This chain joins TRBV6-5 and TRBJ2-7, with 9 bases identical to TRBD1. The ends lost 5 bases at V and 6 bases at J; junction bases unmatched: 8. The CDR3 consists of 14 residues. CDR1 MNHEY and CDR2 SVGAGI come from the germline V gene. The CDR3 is CASSARGTGTEQYF. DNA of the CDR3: TGTGCCAGCAGTGCGCGCGGGACAGGGACCGAGCAGTACTTC.

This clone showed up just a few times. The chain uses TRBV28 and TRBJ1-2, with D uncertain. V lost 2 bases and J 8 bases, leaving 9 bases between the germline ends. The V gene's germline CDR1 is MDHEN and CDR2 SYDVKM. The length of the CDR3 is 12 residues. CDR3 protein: CASSLRRPGYTF. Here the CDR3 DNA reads TGTGCCAGCAGTTTAAGGCGGCCGGGCTACACCTTC.

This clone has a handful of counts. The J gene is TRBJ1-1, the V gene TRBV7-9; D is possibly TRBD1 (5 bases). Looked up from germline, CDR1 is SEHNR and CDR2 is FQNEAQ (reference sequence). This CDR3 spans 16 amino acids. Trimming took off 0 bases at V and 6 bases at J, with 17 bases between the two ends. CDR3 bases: TGTGCCAGCAGCTTAGCCATTTTTTCAGGGTTCGCTGAAGCTTTCTTT. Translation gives CASSLAIFSGFAEAFF.

This chain's CDR3 is CASSIDGTSGHYEQYF. For the CDR3, the DNA is TGTGCCAGTAGTATAGACGGGACTAGCGGGCACTACGAGCAGTACTTC. The rearrangement joins TRBV19 to TRBJ2-7; TRBD2 aligns across 12 bases. This CDR3 is built from 16 residues. CDR1 LNHDA and CDR2 SQIVND come from the germline V gene (reference sequence). V dropped 0 bases and J dropped 3; count of bases not matched to a gene: 3.

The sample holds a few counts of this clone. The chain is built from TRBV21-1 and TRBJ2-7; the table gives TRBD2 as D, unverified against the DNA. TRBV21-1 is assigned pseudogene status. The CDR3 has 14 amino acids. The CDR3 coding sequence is TGTGCCAGCACCCTTAGAGGGGACTCCTACGAGCAGTATTTC. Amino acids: CASTLRGDSYEQYF.

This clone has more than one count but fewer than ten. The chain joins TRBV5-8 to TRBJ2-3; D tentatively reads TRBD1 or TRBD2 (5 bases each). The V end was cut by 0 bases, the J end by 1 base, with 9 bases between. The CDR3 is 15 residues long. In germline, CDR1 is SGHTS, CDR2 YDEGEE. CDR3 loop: CASSLGVGGTDTQYF. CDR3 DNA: TGTGCCAGCAGCTTGGGAGTGGGGGGCACAGATACGCAGTATTTT. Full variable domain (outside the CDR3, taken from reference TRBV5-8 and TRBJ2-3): EAGVTQSPTHLIKTRGQQATLRCSPISGHTSVYWYQQALGLGLQFLLWYDEGEERNRGNFPPRFSGRQFPNYSSELNVNALELEDSALYLCASSLGVGGTDTQYFGPGTRLTVL.

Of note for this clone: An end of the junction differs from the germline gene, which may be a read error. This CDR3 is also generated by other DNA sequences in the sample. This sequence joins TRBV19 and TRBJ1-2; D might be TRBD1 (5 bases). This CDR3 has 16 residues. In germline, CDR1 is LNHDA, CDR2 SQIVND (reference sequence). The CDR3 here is CASSIIELGHADGYTF. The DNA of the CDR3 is TGCGCCAGTAGTATCATAGAATTGGGGCATGCGGATGGCTACACCTTC.

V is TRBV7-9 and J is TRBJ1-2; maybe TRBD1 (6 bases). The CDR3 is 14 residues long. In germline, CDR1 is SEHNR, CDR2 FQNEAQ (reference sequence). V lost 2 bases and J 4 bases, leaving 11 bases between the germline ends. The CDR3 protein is CASSLTGITYGYTF. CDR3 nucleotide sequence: TGTGCCAGCAGCTTAACAGGGATTACCTATGGCTACACCTTC.

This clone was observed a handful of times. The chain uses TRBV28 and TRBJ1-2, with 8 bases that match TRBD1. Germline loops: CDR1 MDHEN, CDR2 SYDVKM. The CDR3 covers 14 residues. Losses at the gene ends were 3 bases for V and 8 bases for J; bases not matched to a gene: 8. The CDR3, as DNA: TGTGCCAGCAGTTTGAGGACAGGGAATGGCGGCTACACCTTC. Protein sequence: CASSLRTGNGGYTF.

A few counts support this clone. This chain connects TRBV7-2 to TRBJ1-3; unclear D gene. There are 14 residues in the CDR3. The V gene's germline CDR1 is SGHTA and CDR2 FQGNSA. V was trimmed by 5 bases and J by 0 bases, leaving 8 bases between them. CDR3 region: CASSHYTSGNTIYF. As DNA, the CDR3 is TGTGCCAGCAGCCACTACACCTCTGGAAACACCATATATTTT.

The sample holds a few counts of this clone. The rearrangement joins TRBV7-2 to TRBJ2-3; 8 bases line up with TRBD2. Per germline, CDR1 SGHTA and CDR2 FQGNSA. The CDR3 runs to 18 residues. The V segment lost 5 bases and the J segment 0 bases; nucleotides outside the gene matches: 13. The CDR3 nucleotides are TGTGCCAGCAGCCCACTCTTCCAGACTAGCGCGAGCACAGATACGCAGTATTTT. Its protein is CASSPLFQTSASTDTQYF. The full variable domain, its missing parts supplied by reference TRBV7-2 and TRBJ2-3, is GAGVSQSPSNKVTEKGKDVELRCDPISGHTALYWYRQSLGQGLEFLIYFQGNSAPDKSGLPSDRFSAERTGGSVSTLTIQRTQQEDSAVYLCASSPLFQTSASTDTQYFGPGTRLTVL.

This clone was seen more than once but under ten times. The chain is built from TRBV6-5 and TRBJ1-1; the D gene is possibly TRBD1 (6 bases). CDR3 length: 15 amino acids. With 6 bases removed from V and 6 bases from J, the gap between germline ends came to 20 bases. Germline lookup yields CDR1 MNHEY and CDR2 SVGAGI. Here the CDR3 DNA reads TGTGCCAGCAGAGCGGGGGCGCAGCCGAGGGCTGAAGCTTTCTTT. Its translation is CASRAGAQPRAEAFF.

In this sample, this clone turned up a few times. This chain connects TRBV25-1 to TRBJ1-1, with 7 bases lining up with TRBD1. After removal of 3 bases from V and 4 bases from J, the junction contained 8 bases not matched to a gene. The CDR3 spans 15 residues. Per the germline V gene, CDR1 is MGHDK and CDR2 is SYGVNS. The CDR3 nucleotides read TGTGCCAGCAGTGAGACTCAGGGGGTGGGCACTGAAGCTTTCTTT. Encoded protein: CASSETQGVGTEAFF.

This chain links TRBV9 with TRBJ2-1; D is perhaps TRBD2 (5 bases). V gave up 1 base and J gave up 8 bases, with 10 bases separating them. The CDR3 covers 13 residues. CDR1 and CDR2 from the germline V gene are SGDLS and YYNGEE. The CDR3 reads CASSVFNGDEQFF. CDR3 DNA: TGTGCCAGCAGCGTATTCAACGGGGATGAGCAGTTCTTC.

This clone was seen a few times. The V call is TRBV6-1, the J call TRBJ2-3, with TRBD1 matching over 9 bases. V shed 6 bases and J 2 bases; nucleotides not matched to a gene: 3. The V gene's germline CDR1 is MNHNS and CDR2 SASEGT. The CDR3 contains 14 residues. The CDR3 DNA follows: TGTGCCAGCAGACTACAGGGGGCCACAGATACGCAGTATTTT. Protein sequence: CASRLQGATDTQYF.

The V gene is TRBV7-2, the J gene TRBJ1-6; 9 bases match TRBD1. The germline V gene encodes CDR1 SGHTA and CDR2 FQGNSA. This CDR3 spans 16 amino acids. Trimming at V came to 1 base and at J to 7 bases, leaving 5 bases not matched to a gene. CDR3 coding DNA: TGTGCCAGCAGCTTAGAATTGACAGGGGGAAATTCACCCCTCCACTTT. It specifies CASSLELTGGNSPLHF.

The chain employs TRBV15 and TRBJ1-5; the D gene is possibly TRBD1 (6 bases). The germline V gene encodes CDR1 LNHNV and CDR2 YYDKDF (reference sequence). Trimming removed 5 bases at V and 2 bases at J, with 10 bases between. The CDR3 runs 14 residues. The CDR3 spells CATSLRQGNQPQHF. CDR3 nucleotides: TGTGCCACCAGCTTACGACAGGGCAATCAGCCCCAGCATTTT.

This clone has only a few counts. The DNA of the CDR3 is TGTGCCAGCAGTTTACACCGGAGAAGCTATGGCTACACCTTC. This translates into CASSLHRRSYGYTF. This chain connects TRBV28 to TRBJ1-2, with no clear D. The CDR3 loop spans 14 amino acids. V lost 2 bases and J lost 4, with 11 bases in between. Germline V lookup: CDR1 MDHEN, CDR2 SYDVKM.

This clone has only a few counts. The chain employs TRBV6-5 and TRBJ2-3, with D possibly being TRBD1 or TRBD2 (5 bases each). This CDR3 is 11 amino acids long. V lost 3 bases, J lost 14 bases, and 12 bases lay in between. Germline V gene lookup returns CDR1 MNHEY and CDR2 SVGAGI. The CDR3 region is CASSYSGTSYF. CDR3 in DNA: TGTGCCAGCAGTTATTCCGGGACCTCGTATTTT.

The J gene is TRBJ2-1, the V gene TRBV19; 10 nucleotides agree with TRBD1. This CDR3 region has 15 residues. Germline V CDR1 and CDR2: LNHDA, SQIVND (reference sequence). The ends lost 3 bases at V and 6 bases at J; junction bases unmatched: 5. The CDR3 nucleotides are TGTGCCAGTAGTATTGGGGACAGGGGTTTCAATGAGCAGTTCTTC. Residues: CASSIGDRGFNEQFF.

The CDR3 DNA sequence: TGCGCCAGCAGCTTGGCAGGGACGGCAGCGGATTCACCCCTCCACTTT. It encodes CASSLAGTAADSPLHF. The rearrangement links TRBV5-1 to TRBJ1-6; D is perhaps TRBD1 (5 bases). Trimming pared 0 bases from V and 8 bases from J, leaving 15 bases between. The germline CDR1 and CDR2 sequences are SGHRS and YFSETQ. CDR3 size: 16 residues.

The CDR3, as DNA: TGTGCCAGCAGCCCGATAACAGGGGCTGATACGCAGTATTTT. This sequence encodes CASSPITGADTQYF. The rearrangement uses TRBV7-8 and TRBJ2-3, with 7 bases aligning to TRBD1. The CDR3 has 14 amino acids. Germline CDR1 reads SGHVS; CDR2 reads FQNEAQ. With 5 bases clipped from V and 6 bases from J, the junction kept 8 bases outside the gene matches.